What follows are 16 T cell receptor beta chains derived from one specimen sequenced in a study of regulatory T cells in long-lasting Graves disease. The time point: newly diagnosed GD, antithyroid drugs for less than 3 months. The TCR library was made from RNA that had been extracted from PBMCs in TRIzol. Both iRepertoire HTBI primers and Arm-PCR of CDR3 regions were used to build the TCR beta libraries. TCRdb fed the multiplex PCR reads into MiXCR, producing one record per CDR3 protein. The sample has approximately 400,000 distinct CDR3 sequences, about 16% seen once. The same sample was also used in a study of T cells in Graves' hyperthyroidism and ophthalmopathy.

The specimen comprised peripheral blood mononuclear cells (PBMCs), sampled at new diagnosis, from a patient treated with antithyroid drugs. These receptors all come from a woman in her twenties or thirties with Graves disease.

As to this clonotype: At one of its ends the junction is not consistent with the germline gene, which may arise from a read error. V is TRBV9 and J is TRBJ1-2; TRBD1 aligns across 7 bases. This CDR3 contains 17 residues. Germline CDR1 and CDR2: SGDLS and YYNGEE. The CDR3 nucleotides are TGTGCCAGCAGACAGCTATCCCGGGACAGACCATTCTATGGCCACACCTTC. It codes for CASRQLSRDRPFYGHTF. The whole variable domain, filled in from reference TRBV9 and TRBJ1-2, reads DSGVTQTPKHLITATGQRVTLRCSPRSGDLSVYWYQQSLDQGLQFLIQYYNGEERAKGNILERFSAQQFPDLHSELNLSSLELGDSALYFCASRQLSRDRPFYGHTFGSGTRLTVV.

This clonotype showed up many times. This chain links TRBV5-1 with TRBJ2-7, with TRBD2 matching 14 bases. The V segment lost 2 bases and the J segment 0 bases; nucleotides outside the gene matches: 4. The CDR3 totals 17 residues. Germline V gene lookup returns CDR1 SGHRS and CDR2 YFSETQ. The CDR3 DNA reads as TGCGCCAGCAGCTTATCCGGGACTAGCGGGAGCTCCTACGAGCAGTACTTC. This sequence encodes CASSLSGTSGSSYEQYF.

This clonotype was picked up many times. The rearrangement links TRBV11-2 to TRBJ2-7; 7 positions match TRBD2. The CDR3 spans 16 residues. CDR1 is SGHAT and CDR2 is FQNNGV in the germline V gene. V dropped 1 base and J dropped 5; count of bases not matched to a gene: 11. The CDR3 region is CASSLAGTPGRNEQYF. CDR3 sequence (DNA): TGTGCCAGCAGCTTAGCCGGGACCCCCGGGAGGAACGAGCAGTACTTC.

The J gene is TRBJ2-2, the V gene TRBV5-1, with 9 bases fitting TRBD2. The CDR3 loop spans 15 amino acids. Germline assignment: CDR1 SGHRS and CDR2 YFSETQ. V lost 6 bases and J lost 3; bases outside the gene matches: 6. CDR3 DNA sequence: TGCGCCAGCAACCAGGGACTAGCTGACACCGGGGAGCTGTTTTTT. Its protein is CASNQGLADTGELFF. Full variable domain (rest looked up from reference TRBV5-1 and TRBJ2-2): KAGVTQTPRYLIKTRGQQVTLSCSPISGHRSVSWYQQTPGQGLQFLFEYFSETQRNKGNFPGRFSGRQFSNSRSEMNVSTLELGDSALYLCASNQGLADTGELFFGEGSRLTVL.

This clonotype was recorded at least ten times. The DNA for the CDR3 is TGCAGTGCTAGAGACGGGAGGAGCCGGATTGAGCAGTTCTTC. Amino acids: CSARDGRSRIEQFF. The chain couples TRBV20-1 to TRBJ2-1; 7 nucleotides align to TRBD2. CDR1 is DFQATT, CDR2 SNEGSKA, per germline (reference sequence). V dropped 0 bases and J dropped 9; count of bases not matched to a gene: 8. The CDR3 has 14 residues.

In DNA form, the CDR3 reads TGTGCCAGCAGCTCCTCCGACAGGAGCCTATCCTACAATGAGCAGTTCTTC. Amino acid sequence: CASSSSDRSLSYNEQFF. The J gene is TRBJ2-1, the V gene TRBV7-9; TRBD1 might be the D (6 bases). V was cut by 4 bases and J by 1 base, with 17 bases left in between. The CDR3 sequence is 17 residues long. Germline V gives CDR1 SEHNR, CDR2 FQNEAQ (reference sequence).

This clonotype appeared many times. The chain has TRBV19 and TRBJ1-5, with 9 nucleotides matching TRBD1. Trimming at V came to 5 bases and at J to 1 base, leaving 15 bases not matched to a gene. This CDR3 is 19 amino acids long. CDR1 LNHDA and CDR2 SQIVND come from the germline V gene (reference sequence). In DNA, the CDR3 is TGTGCCAGTAGTCCCTTCGCCGGGACAGGGTTCGGGAGCAATCAGCCCCAGCATTTT. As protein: CASSPFAGTGFGSNQPQHF. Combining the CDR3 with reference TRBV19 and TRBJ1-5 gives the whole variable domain DGGITQSPKYLFRKEGQNVTLSCEQNLNHDAMYWYRQDPGQGLRLIYYSQIVNDFQKGDIAEGYSVSREKKESFPLTVTSAQKNPTAFYLCASSPFAGTGFGSNQPQHFGDGTRLSIL.

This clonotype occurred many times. CDR3: CASSTRQGGSTGYTF. The CDR3 coding sequence is TGTGCCAGCAGTACCCGACAGGGAGGGTCCACTGGCTACACCTTC. The genes are TRBV12-3 or TRBV12-4 and TRBJ1-2; 7 nucleotides match TRBD1. This CDR3 region has 15 residues. Germline trimming cut 5 bases from V and 7 bases from J; bases unmatched to any gene: 13.

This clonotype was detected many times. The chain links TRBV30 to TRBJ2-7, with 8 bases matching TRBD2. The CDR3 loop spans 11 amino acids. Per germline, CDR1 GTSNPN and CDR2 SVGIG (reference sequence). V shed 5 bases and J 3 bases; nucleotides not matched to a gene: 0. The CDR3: CAWREGYEQYF. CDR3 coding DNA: TGTGCCTGGCGGGAGGGCTACGAGCAGTACTTC.

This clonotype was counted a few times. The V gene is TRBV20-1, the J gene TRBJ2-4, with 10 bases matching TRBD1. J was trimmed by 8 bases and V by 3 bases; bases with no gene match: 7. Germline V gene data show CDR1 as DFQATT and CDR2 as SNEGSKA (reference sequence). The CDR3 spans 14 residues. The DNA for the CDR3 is TGCAGTGCTAGCCGGGACAGGGGTTCTTACATTCAGTACTTC. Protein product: CSASRDRGSYIQYF.

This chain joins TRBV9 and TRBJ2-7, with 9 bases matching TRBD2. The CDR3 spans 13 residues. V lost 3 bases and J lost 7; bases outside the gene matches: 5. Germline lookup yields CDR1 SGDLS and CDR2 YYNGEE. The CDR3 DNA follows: TGTGCCAGCAGCGGCGGGAGGGCCTGGGAGCAGTACTTC. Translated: CASSGGRAWEQYF.

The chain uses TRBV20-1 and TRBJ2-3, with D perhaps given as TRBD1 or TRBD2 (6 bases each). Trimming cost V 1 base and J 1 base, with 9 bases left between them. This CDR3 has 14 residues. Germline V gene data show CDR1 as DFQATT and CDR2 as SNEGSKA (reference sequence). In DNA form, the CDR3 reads TGCAGTGCTAGAGCGGGGGCAGGCACAGATACGCAGTATTTT. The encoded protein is CSARAGAGTDTQYF.

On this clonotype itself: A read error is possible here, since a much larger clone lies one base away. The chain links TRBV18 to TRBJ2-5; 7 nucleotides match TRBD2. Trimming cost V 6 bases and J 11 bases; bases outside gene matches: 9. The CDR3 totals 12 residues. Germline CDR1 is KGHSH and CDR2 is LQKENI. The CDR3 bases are TGTGCCAGCTCTCCCGGGAGGAATGAGCAGTACTTC. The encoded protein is CASSPGRNEQYF.

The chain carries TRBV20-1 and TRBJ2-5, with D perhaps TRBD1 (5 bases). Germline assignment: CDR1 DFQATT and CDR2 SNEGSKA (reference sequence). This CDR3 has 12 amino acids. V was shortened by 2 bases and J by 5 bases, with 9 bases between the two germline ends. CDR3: CSARSRVETQYF. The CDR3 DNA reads TGCAGTGCTAGATCCAGGGTTGAGACCCAGTACTTC.

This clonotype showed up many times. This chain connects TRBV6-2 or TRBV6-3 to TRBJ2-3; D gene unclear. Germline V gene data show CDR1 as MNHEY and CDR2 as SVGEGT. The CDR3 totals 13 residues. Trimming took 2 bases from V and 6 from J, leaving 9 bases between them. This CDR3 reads CASSYDPGDTQYF. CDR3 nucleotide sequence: TGTGCCAGCAGTTACGACCCTGGGGATACGCAGTATTTT.

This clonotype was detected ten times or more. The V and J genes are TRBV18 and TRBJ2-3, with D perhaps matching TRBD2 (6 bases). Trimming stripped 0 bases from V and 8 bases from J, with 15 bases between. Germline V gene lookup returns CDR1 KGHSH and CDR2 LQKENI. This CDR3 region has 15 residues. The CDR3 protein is CASSPPASVPPTQYF. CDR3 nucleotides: TGTGCCAGCTCACCACCGGCTAGCGTCCCCCCTACGCAGTATTTT.